The 2 T cell receptor beta chains in this list originate from one sample, sequenced in a study of CD8 T cells in ankylosing spondylitis. MiXCR was run by TCRdb on the 5' RACE reads, yielding one entry per CDR3 protein. The sample holds about 240,000 distinct CDR3 sequences, roughly 8.6% seen once. Source material: blood, either unsorted or a sorted T cell fraction (not recorded which). Receptors were obtained from a male donor with ankylosing spondylitis or in good health (not recorded which).

This clonotype was detected only a few times. CDR3 nucleotide sequence: TGTGCCAGCAGTCCCCGGCGGCCCGGAGGGAGCAATCAGCCCCAGCATTTT. Amino acid sequence: CASSPRRPGGSNQPQHF. This sequence joins TRBV6-2 or TRBV6-3 and TRBJ1-5, with D hard to call. CDR1 is MNHEY, CDR2 SVGEGT, per germline. The V end was cut by 5 bases, the J end by 1 base, with 18 bases between. CDR3 length equals 17 residues.

This clonotype was seen ten or more times. J is TRBJ2-3 and V is TRBV6-5; TRBD2 agrees at 8 bases. Germline CDR1 MNHEY, CDR2 SVGAGI. J was trimmed by 4 bases and V by 4 bases; bases with no gene match: 7. CDR3 length: 15 amino acids. CDR3 sequence reads: CASSSARGLADTQYF. The CDR3 DNA reads TGTGCCAGCAGTTCCGCACGGGGACTAGCAGATACGCAGTATTTT.